These 11 T cell receptor beta chains were sequenced from one sample in a study of blood T cell repertoires in COVID-19. Clones were read by immunoSEQ multiplex PCR, and TCRdb kept only the in-frame ones, dropping some. In the table there are over 250,000 clones, roughly nine tenths of which are singletons. Sequencing was carried out using peripheral blood. Receptors originate from a man aged 35-49 years who had recovered from COVID-19.

The V call is TRBV7-8, the J call TRBJ1-5; no reliable D call. V shed 5 bases and J shed 2 bases, with 10 bases lying between them. This CDR3 is 14 amino acids long. Per the germline V gene, CDR1 is SGHVS and CDR2 is FQNEAQ. The CDR3, as DNA: TGTGCCAGCAGCCTGGGGAGGGGCAATCAGCCCCAGCATTTT. Translated: CASSLGRGNQPQHF.

A few counts support this clone. This rearrangement joins TRBV20-1 to TRBJ2-7; 7 bases agree with TRBD2. J gave up 7 bases and V 3 bases, and 6 bases lay outside the gene matches. The length of the CDR3 is 12 residues. The germline CDR1 and CDR2 sequences are DFQATT and SNEGSKA (reference sequence). CDR3 in DNA: TGCAGTGCTAGTAGCGGGCCAGGGGAGCAGTACTTC. Amino acid sequence: CSASSGPGEQYF.

The chain uses TRBV20-1 and TRBJ1-3; no reliable D call. Germline assignment: CDR1 DFQATT and CDR2 SNEGSKA (reference sequence). Deletions cut 5 bases from V and 3 bases from J, with 5 bases between. The CDR3 sequence is 11 residues long. CDR3 DNA sequence: TGCAGTGCTCTCGGTGGAAACACCATATATTTT. It specifies CSALGGNTIYF.

The genes are TRBV2 and TRBJ2-1; a weak D match, TRBD2 (6 bases). The germline V and J ends were trimmed by 6 bases and 10 bases, with 16 bases remaining between them. Germline loops: CDR1 SNHLY, CDR2 FYNNEI. The CDR3 runs 13 residues. The CDR3 sequence: CASSRDSFREQFF. In nucleotides, the CDR3 is TGTGCCAGCAGCCGGGACTCATTCAGGGAGCAGTTCTTC. Looking up the rest from reference TRBV2 and TRBJ2-1 gives the full variable domain: EPEVTQTPSHQVTQMGQEVILRCVPISNHLYFYWYRQILGQKVEFLVSFYNNEISEKSEIFDDQFSVERPDGSNFTLKIRSTKLEDSAMYFCASSRDSFREQFFGPGTRLTVL.

The gene calls are TRBV7-2 and TRBJ2-5; D is unclear. This CDR3 contains 13 residues. Germline V gives CDR1 SGHTA, CDR2 FQGNSA. Between the trimmed V and J ends, which lost 1 base and 5 bases, there was a span of 8 bases. DNA of the CDR3: TGTGCCAGCAGCTTAGACTCCCCGGAGACCCAGTACTTC. Translating gives CASSLDSPETQYF.

V is TRBV7-2 and J is TRBJ1-6, with 10 positions matching TRBD1. The CDR3 runs to 16 residues. From germline, CDR1 is SGHTA and CDR2 FQGNSA. The ends lost 5 bases at V and 6 bases at J; junction bases unmatched: 7. The CDR3 nucleotides are TGTGCCAGCAGCCTCCCTGGGACAGGGGCTAATTCACCCCTCCACTTT. It encodes CASSLPGTGANSPLHF.

The rearrangement joins TRBV9 to TRBJ2-3, with 9 bases aligning to TRBD2. The ends lost 4 bases at V and 5 bases at J; junction bases unmatched: 17. The CDR3 consists of 18 residues. Germline CDR1 is SGDLS and CDR2 is YYNGEE. CDR3 sequence (DNA): TGTGCCAGCAGCCCCCCAGTTAGGGCTAGCGGGACCCAAGATACGCAGTATTTT. This sequence encodes CASSPPVRASGTQDTQYF.

V and J are TRBV4-3 and TRBJ1-4; 8 bases align to TRBD1. Per germline, CDR1 LGHNA and CDR2 YSLEER. The length of the CDR3 is 15 residues. Trimming removed 2 bases from V and 8 bases from J; junction bases left unmatched: 7. Written as DNA, the CDR3 is TGCGCCAGCAGCCAATTAGACAGGGGCTACGAAAAACTGTTTTTT. Protein product: CASSQLDRGYEKLFF.

The chain employs TRBV27 and TRBJ2-2; 10 nucleotides agree with TRBD1. The ends lost 4 bases at V and 3 bases at J; junction bases unmatched: 2. CDR1 and CDR2 from the germline V gene are MNHEY and SMNVEV (reference sequence). This CDR3 region has 15 residues. The CDR3 is CASSWGQGYTGELFF. The CDR3 DNA reads as TGTGCCAGCAGTTGGGGACAGGGGTACACCGGGGAGCTGTTTTTT.

CDR3 loop: CASSWTSQETQYF. CDR3 in DNA: TGTGCCAGCAGTTGGACAAGCCAAGAGACCCAGTACTTC. The gene calls are TRBV6-5 and TRBJ2-5; D perhaps matches TRBD1 (5 bases). CDR3 length: 13 residues. CDR1 is MNHEY and CDR2 is SVGAGI in the germline V gene. V was shortened by 4 bases and J by 1 base, with 7 bases between the two germline ends.

The chain has TRBV30 and TRBJ2-7, with TRBD2 matching 7 bases. Germline trimming cut 0 bases from V and 7 bases from J; bases unmatched to any gene: 21. Germline CDR1 and CDR2: GTSNPN and SVGIG (reference sequence). CDR3 size: 18 residues. The CDR3 bases are TGTGCCTGGAGTGTAGCGGCCCTAGCGGACCTCAGCCTTTTGGAGCAGTACTTC. Its translation is CAWSVAALADLSLLEQYF.